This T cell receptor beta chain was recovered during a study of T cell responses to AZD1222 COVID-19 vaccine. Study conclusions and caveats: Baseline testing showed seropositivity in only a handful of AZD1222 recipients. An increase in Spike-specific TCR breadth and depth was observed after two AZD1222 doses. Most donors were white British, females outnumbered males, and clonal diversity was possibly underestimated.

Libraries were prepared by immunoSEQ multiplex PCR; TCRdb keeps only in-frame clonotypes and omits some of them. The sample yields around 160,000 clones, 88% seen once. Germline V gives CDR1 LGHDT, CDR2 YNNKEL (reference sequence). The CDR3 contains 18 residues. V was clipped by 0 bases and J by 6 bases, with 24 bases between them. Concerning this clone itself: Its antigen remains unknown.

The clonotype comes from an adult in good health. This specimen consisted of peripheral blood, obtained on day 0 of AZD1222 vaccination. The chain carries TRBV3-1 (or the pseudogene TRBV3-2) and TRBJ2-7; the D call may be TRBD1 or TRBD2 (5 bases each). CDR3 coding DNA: TGTGCCAGCAGCCAAGATACCCGGGTTCGACGGGGCTCTTTCGAGCAGTACTTC. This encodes CASSQDTRVRRGSFEQYF.